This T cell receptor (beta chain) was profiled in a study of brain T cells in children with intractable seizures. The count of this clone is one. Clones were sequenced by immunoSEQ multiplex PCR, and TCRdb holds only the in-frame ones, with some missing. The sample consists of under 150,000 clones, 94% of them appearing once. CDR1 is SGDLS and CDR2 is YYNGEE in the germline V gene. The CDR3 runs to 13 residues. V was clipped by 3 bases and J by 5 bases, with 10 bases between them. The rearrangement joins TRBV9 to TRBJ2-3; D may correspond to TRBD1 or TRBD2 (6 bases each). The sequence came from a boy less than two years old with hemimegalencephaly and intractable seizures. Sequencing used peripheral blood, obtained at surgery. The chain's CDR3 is CASSEGGEDTQYF. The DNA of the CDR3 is TGTGCCAGCAGCGAGGGGGGCGAAGATACGCAGTATTTT. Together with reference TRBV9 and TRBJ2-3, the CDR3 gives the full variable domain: DSGVTQTPKHLITATGQRVTLRCSPRSGDLSVYWYQQSLDQGLQFLIQYYNGEERAKGNILERFSAQQFPDLHSELNLSSLELGDSALYFCASSEGGEDTQYFGPGTRLTVL.